This TCR beta chain was obtained from a study of blood T cell repertoires in COVID-19. Germline assignment: CDR1 SGHTA and CDR2 FQGTGA. The CDR3 extends over 13 amino acids. Trimming left V 1 base short and J 6 bases short, with 6 bases between. Sequencing used immunoSEQ multiplex PCR; TCRdb keeps in-frame clones, though not all of them. Among 250,000 or so clones listed, 88% were seen once. This chain uses TRBV7-3 with TRBJ2-2; D gene ambiguous. The sequence derives from a woman between 40 and 55 years old who had recovered from COVID-19. The sample taken for sequencing was peripheral blood. The DNA for the CDR3 is TGTGCCAGCAGCTTAAGGGCCTCCGGGGAGCTGTTTTTT. It encodes CASSLRASGELFF.